This T cell receptor beta chain derives from a study of T cells in narcolepsy. For the study at large: Healthy controls were enrolled alongside patients with narcolepsy type 1 or type 2. Whole-study results and caveats: In some patient and control memory CD4+ samples, autoreactive clones were absent. Blood of same and different patients, but not healthy controls, reportedly held recurring autoreactive clonotypes. Autoreactive HCRT-specific and TRIB2-specific clonotypes were marked in same-patient CSF-versus-blood CD4+ comparisons.

Trimming at V came to 5 bases and at J to 5 bases, leaving 8 bases not matched to a gene. Per the germline V gene, CDR1 is MRHNA and CDR2 is SNTAGT. The CDR3 length is 15 residues. The repertoire was sequenced with immunoSEQ multiplex PCR; TCRdb's copy has only in-frame clones and lacks some. The sample consists of about 22,000 clones, about 86% of them appearing once. Worth noting for this clone: Its antigen is unidentified.

The source material was memory (CD45RA-) CD4+ T cells from blood. V usage is TRBV6-4 and J usage is TRBJ2-1; 8 bases fit TRBD2. This TCR derives from a human donor in good health. CDR3 loop: CASSYGGAVHNEQFF. The CDR3 region has the DNA TGTGCCAGCAGTTACGGGGGGGCAGTCCACAATGAGCAGTTCTTC.